This T cell receptor beta chain was captured by sequencing in a study of chemoradiotherapy in HPV16-positive cancers (dated by TCRdb to 2022 to 2024). Background on the whole study: Functional T-cell assays on cells from two HPV16-positive patients defined candidate HPV-specific T-cell clones and common TCR motifs. The candidate HPV-specific TCRs and motifs were subsequently tracked in TCR repertoires obtained from 86 patients with HPV-related cancers. Whether T-cell immunity against the HPV oncoproteins E6 and E7 changes during chemoradiotherapy and whether survival is affected by this immunity were examined in the study.

Because repertoires were sampled repeatedly during chemoradiotherapy, clonal expansion in the tumor microenvironment could be followed. Trimming takes 4 bases off V and 7 bases off J; junction bases not matched to a gene: 6. CDR1 and CDR2 (MNHEY, SVGAGI) derive from the germline V gene. Taken from cysteine to phenylalanine, the CDR3 has 14 residues. Only the CDR3 region is kept as DNA, spanning 42 bases read in frame from base 1. Notes on this clone: What antigen it recognizes has not been identified. No base qualities exist here, and no much larger clone lies one base off it.

Libraries were made using the immunoSEQ multiplex PCR assay. Not all clones reach the TCRdb copy of this immuneACCESS table, which keeps in-frame sequences only. Checked studies attribute under half of the gap to unresolved V genes and leave the rest unexplained. The sample yields around 33,000 clones; around 88% were counted once. Jointly, the top ten make up approximately 5% of the sample. The investigation overall reported the following: The functional definition of HPV-specific T cells came from only a couple of HPV16-positive patients, and the survival association was reported for HPV16-positive patients. Expansion of candidate HPV-specific clones and E7-related TCR motifs was observed in the tumor microenvironment during treatment, whereas no such expansion was observed for non-HPV-specific T cells. In HPV16-positive patients, expansion of HPV-responsive T cells during chemoradiotherapy was associated with improved recurrence-free survival.

The V and J segments used are TRBV6-5 and TRBJ2-7; TRBD1 aligns with 11 central bases. The sequences come from blood, collected from a patient who underwent chemoradiotherapy. The receptor's source is a human donor with HPV-associated anogenital cancer. DNA sequence: TGTGCCAGCAGTTTGGACAGGGGGCGAGGGGAGCAGTACTTC. Its translation reads: CASSLDRGRGEQYF.